This is a list of T cell receptor beta chains from one sample in a study of beta chain features in type 1 diabetes. TCRdb's table, derived via immunoSEQ multiplex PCR, lists solely in-frame clones and lacks some. The table records about 160,000 clones, roughly 8% of them present only once. Source material: central memory CD4+ T cells from blood. These TCRs come from a woman aged 40 to 49 with type 1 diabetes. Each CDR3 is given with its conserved first and last residue.

J gene: TRBJ2-6; V gene: TRBV7-2; CDR3 length: 18; CDR3 protein: CASSSGLGSYSGANVLTF
J gene: TRBJ2-2; V gene: TRBV27; CDR3 length: 14; CDR3 protein: CASQRQKNTGELFF
J gene: TRBJ2-6; V gene: TRBV4-3; CDR3 length: 18; CDR3 protein: CASSQDAQGLSRANVLTF
J gene: TRBJ2-1; V gene: TRBV27; CDR3 length: 15; CDR3 protein: CASSSPGQGASEQFF
J gene: TRBJ1-2; V gene: TRBV27; CDR3 length: 12; CDR3 protein: CASSSGNYGYTF
J gene: TRBJ1-2; V gene: TRBV27; CDR3 length: 14; CDR3 protein: CASRRTGAPGGYTF
J gene: TRBJ1-5; V gene: TRBV28; CDR3 length: 14; CDR3 protein: CASSRGGDLQPQHF
J gene: TRBJ1-1; V gene: TRBV7-6; CDR3 length: 15; CDR3 protein: CASSRLLGANTEAFF
J gene: TRBJ1-5; V gene: TRBV4-2; CDR3 length: 18; CDR3 protein: CASSQDLRGGGSNQPQHF
J gene: TRBJ2-1; V gene: TRBV7-6; CDR3 length: 14; CDR3 protein: CASSRVEGTSEQFF
J gene: TRBJ1-1; V gene: TRBV5-1; CDR3 length: 14; CDR3 protein: CASSPAAPGSQAFF
J gene: TRBJ2-7; V gene: TRBV29-1; CDR3 length: 13; CDR3 protein: CSVGGLALNEQYF
J gene: TRBJ2-1; V gene: TRBV19; CDR3 length: 13; CDR3 protein: CASAGTSGNEQFF
J gene: TRBJ2-1; V gene: TRBV28; CDR3 length: 14; CDR3 protein: CASFRDGTHNEQFF
J gene: TRBJ1-1; V gene: TRBV5-1; CDR3 length: 13; CDR3 protein: CASSNGLASEAFF
J gene: TRBJ1-5; V gene: TRBV28; CDR3 length: 17; CDR3 protein: CASSSAGTGGGNQPQHF
J gene: TRBJ2-5; V gene: TRBV11-1; CDR3 length: 12; CDR3 protein: CASNGEGETQYF
J gene: TRBJ1-5; V gene: TRBV28; CDR3 length: 15; CDR3 protein: CASSLREGAHQPQHF
J gene: TRBJ2-7; V gene: TRBV4-3; CDR3 length: 15; CDR3 protein: CASSQAPIQGYEQYF
J gene: TRBJ2-7; V gene: TRBV7-2; CDR3 length: 15; CDR3 protein: CASSLGISTTYEQYF
J gene: TRBJ1-5; V gene: TRBV18; CDR3 length: 16; CDR3 protein: CASSPNEPGSYQPQHF
J gene: TRBJ2-5; V gene: TRBV4-2; CDR3 length: 16; CDR3 protein: CASSSPGVAGQETQYF
J gene: TRBJ1-2; V gene: TRBV2; CDR3 length: 12; CDR3 protein: CASKRANYGYTF
J gene: TRBJ2-1; V gene: TRBV28; CDR3 length: 14; CDR3 protein: CASSLPQRRHEQFF
J gene: TRBJ2-1; V gene: TRBV7-8; CDR3 length: 17; CDR3 protein: CASSLGSGLAGAYEQFF
J gene: TRBJ2-3; V gene: TRBV7-7; CDR3 length: 14; CDR3 protein: CASSPDGGGDTQYF
J gene: TRBJ2-6; V gene: TRBV9; CDR3 length: 19; CDR3 protein: CASSVAASGSFSGANVLTF
J gene: TRBJ2-3; V gene: TRBV5-6; CDR3 length: 16; CDR3 protein: CASSLVDRASTDTQYF
J gene: TRBJ2-3; V gene: TRBV7-9; CDR3 length: 14; CDR3 protein: CASSLNAPTDTQYF
J gene: TRBJ1-2; V gene: TRBV29-1; CDR3 length: 14; CDR3 protein: CSVEAPGQSYGYTF
J gene: TRBJ2-2; V gene: TRBV7-3; CDR3 length: 15; CDR3 protein: CASSPGLANTGELFF
J gene: TRBJ2-1; V gene: TRBV4-3; CDR3 length: 14; CDR3 protein: CASSHLTSDNEQFF
J gene: TRBJ1-1; V gene: TRBV7-9; CDR3 length: 14; CDR3 protein: CASSARTMNTEAFF
J gene: TRBJ1-1; V gene: TRBV18; CDR3 length: 16; CDR3 protein: CASSPRDRGSNTEAFF
J gene: TRBJ1-1; V gene: TRBV7-3; CDR3 length: 17; CDR3 protein: CASSRNAPGTGKTEAFF
J gene: TRBJ2-3; V gene: TRBV5-1; CDR3 length: 16; CDR3 protein: CASSPPRGIDTDTQYF
J gene: TRBJ1-2; V gene: TRBV5-1; CDR3 length: 14; CDR3 protein: CASSLRETGGGYTF
J gene: TRBJ1-5; V gene: TRBV18; CDR3 length: 13; CDR3 protein: CASSPSRNQPQHF
J gene: TRBJ2-1; V gene: TRBV6-5; CDR3 length: 14; CDR3 protein: CASSYELKGPEQFF
J gene: TRBJ2-7; V gene: TRBV29-1; CDR3 length: 15; CDR3 protein: CSVLWTSGRPYEQYF
J gene: TRBJ2-3; V gene: TRBV9; CDR3 length: 16; CDR3 protein: CASSVEDSGGTDTQYF
J gene: TRBJ2-7; V gene: TRBV5-1; CDR3 length: 15; CDR3 protein: CASRLLAADPYEQYF
J gene: TRBJ1-1; V gene: TRBV6-6; CDR3 length: 12; CDR3 protein: CASSLQGDEAFF
J gene: TRBJ1-6; V gene: TRBV5-1; CDR3 length: 15; CDR3 protein: CASSPTGQQNSPLHF
J gene: TRBJ1-1; V gene: TRBV29-1; CDR3 length: 14; CDR3 protein: CSAGTSGVHTEAFF
J gene: TRBJ1-1; V gene: TRBV19; CDR3 length: 12; CDR3 protein: CASSIRGAEAFF
J gene: TRBJ2-3; V gene: TRBV9; CDR3 length: 17; CDR3 protein: CASSPRLAVYSTDTQYF
J gene: TRBJ1-2; V gene: TRBV19; CDR3 length: 15; CDR3 protein: CASSMGGDLGYGYTF
J gene: TRBJ2-1; V gene: TRBV7-8; CDR3 length: 14; CDR3 protein: CASSRQTGSNEQFF